This T cell receptor beta chain was captured by sequencing in a study of T-cell memory formation after mild COVID-19. 5'RACE primed at constant segments yielded TCR alpha and TCR beta cDNA libraries bearing sample barcodes and UMIs. Using its own MiXCR run on the 5' RACE reads, TCRdb lists one record per CDR3 protein. The table has 300,000 to 350,000 distinct CDR3 sequences, 19% seen once. The CDR3 totals 13 residues. After removal of 7 bases from V and 9 bases from J, the junction contained 8 bases not matched to a gene. Germline V gene sequence: CDR1 SNHLY, CDR2 FYNNEI. This chain connects TRBV2 to TRBJ2-4, with 8 bases lining up with TRBD1. The sequenced material came from PBMCs or a T cell subset sorted from them (not recorded which). The TCR sequence derives from a man aged 18 to 29 who had mild COVID-19 (a few samples of this study predate the infection). Cell type and time point are not known. The CDR3 region is CASNPTGVGIQYF. CDR3 coding DNA: TGTGCCAGCAACCCGACAGGGGTTGGCATTCAGTACTTC.